This is a list of T cell receptor beta chains from one sample in a study of post-analysis software for immune sequencing data. TCRdb itself ran the PCR reads through MiXCR, one entry per CDR3 protein. The sample has roughly 670,000 distinct CDR3 sequences, around 60% seen once. The sequenced sample was blood. These receptors were taken from a girl aged 2-10 years with multiple sclerosis. Both conserved end residues are part of each CDR3. The D gene is left open where the match is weak.

j_gene,d_gene,v_gene,CDR3aa
TRBJ2-5,NA,TRBV10-3,CAISDGGQETQYF
TRBJ2-3,NA,TRBV6-2/TRBV6-3,CASSSRSRTDTQYF
TRBJ1-5,TRBD1,TRBV20-1,CSAINRGSNQPQHF
TRBJ2-5,TRBD1,TRBV12-3/TRBV12-4,CASSFRSPGGEETQYF
TRBJ2-5,TRBD1,TRBV5-6,CASSLRGPQETQYF
TRBJ2-4,NA,TRBV20-1,CSARYVEFGKNIQYF
TRBJ2-7,TRBD2,TRBV27,CASSFLTSGTYEQYF
TRBJ2-5,NA,TRBV12-3/TRBV12-4,CASSLRLQETQYF
TRBJ2-3,TRBD2,TRBV7-2,CASSLTWLAGGVSTDTQYF
TRBJ1-2,NA,TRBV5-1,CASSQSAESYGYTF
TRBJ2-1,TRBD1,TRBV4-1,CASSQAGGDEQFF
TRBJ1-5,NA,TRBV4-1,CASSPPEEPQPQHF
TRBJ2-3,NA,TRBV6-5,CASSHPPDGTDTQYF
TRBJ2-1,TRBD1,TRBV27,CASSKGTASYNEQFF
NA,TRBD2,TRBV3-1,CASSQDWWGGYEQYF
TRBJ2-3,NA,TRBV7-9,CASTLSTADTQYF
TRBJ2-7,TRBD2,TRBV20-1,CSAAGGTLRGYEQYF
NA,NA,TRBV7-6,CASSPWTGRAEQYF
TRBJ2-3,TRBD2,TRBV20-1,CSARTNLAEGFLRTDTQYF
TRBJ2-7,NA,TRBV7-9,CASSYADRYEQYF
TRBJ2-5,TRBD1,TRBV12-3/TRBV12-4,CASSQDRARFKYF
TRBJ2-6,NA,TRBV3-1,CASSPRGRISGANVLTF
TRBJ2-1,NA,TRBV27,CASSIAGDHNEQSF
TRBJ2-1,TRBD2,TRBV3-1,CASSQSTSGMVGEQFF
NA,NA,TRBV7-8,CASSPRLGPSYEQYF
TRBJ1-2,NA,TRBV12-3/TRBV12-4,CASSLEMGGGYGYTF
TRBJ1-4,NA,TRBV4-3,CASSQEGMNEKLFF
TRBJ2-5,TRBD1,TRBV6-1,CASNLDRGLDEQYF
TRBJ2-1,TRBD1,TRBV27,CASSLEDRGYNEQFF
TRBJ2-3,NA,TRBV5-1,CASSKTGTFTDTQYF
TRBJ2-3,NA,TRBV6-6,CASGGFGTDTQYF
TRBJ1-2,NA,TRBV13,CASSFPGDGYTF
TRBJ1-2,NA,TRBV4-3,CASSRETEFSSYGYTF
TRBJ2-3,TRBD2,TRBV10-3,CAISETLAGSTDTQYF
TRBJ2-4,TRBD1,TRBV6-2/TRBV6-3,CASRPGTVLAKNIQYF
TRBJ2-3,TRBD2,TRBV2,CASSPPRLAGRTDTQYF
TRBJ1-5,NA,TRBV10-3,CAISVGGARQPQHF
TRBJ1-2,NA,TRBV7-8,CASSPAWGNYGYTF
NA,NA,TRBV27,CASSFSGSWKVNEQYF
TRBJ2-5,NA,TRBV4-3,CASSQDEEWGGQETQYF
TRBJ2-5,TRBD2,TRBV5-1,CASSFPSAGGKETQYF
TRBJ2-3,TRBD2,TRBV20-1,CSAATSGRRQVDTQYF